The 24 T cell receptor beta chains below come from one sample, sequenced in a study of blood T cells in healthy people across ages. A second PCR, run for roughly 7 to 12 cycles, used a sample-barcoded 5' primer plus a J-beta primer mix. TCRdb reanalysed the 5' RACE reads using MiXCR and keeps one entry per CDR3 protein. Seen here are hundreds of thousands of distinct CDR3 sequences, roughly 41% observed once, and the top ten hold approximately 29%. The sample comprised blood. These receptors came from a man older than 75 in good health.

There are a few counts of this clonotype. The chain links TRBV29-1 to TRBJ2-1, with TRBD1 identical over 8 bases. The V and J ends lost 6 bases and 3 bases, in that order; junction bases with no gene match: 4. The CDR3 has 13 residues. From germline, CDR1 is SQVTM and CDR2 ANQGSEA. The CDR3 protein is CSVQGADYNEQFF. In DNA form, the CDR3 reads TGCAGCGTCCAGGGGGCCGACTACAATGAGCAGTTCTTC.

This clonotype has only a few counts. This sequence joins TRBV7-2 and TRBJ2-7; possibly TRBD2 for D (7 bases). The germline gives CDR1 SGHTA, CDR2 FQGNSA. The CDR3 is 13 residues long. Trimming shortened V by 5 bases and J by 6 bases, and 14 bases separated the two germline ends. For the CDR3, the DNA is TGTGCCAGCAGCACGCACAGGGAGGGCGAGCAGTACTTC. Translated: CASSTHREGEQYF.

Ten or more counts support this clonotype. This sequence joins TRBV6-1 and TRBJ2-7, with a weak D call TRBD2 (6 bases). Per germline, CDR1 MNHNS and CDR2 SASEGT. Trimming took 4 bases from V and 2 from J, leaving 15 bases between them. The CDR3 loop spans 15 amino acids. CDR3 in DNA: TGTGCCAGCAGTGCGCGGGACGGAGGCACCTACGAGCAGTACTTC. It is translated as CASSARDGGTYEQYF.

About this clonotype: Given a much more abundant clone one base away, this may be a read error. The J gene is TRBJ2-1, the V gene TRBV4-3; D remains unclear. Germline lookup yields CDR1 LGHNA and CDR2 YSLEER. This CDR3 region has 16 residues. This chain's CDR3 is CASSQDLGSSYNGQFF. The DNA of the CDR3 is TGCGCCAGCAGCCAAGATCTGGGAAGCTCCTACAATGGGCAGTTCTTC.

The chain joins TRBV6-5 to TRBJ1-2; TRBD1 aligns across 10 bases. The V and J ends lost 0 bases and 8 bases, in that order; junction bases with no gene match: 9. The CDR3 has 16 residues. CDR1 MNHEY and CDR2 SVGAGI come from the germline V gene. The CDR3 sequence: CASSYSGQGPLVGYTF. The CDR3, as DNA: TGTGCCAGCAGTTACTCGGGACAGGGGCCGTTGGTGGGCTACACCTTC.

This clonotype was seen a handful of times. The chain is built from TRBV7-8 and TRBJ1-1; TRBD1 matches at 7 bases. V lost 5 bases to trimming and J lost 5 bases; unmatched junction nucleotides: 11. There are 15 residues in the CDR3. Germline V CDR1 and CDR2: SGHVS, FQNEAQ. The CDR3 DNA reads TGTGCCAGCAGCCCCAGGGAGGGGGCAGGAACTGAAGCTTTCTTT. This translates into CASSPREGAGTEAFF.

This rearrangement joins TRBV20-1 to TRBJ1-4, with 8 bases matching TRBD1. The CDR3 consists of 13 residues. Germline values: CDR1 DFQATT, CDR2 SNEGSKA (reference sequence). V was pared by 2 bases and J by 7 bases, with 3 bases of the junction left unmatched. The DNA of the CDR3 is TGCAGTGCTAGAACAGGGGGTTTTGAAAAACTGTTTTTT. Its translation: CSARTGGFEKLFF.

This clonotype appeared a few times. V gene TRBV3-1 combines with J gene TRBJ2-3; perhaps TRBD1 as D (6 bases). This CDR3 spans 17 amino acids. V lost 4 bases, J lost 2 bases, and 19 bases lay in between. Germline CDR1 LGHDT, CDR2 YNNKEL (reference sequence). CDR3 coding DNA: TGTGCCAGCAGCCTGAGTATAGGACAGAGATCCACAGATACGCAGTATTTT. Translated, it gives CASSLSIGQRSTDTQYF.

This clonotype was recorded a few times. For the CDR3, the DNA is TGTGCCATCAGTGAGCCTCGACAGGGGGCTGGCAATGAGCAGTTCTTC. The encoded protein is CAISEPRQGAGNEQFF. This chain uses TRBV10-3 with TRBJ2-1; 10 nucleotides agree with TRBD1. V was pared by 2 bases and J by 6 bases, with 7 bases of the junction left unmatched. The germline V gene encodes CDR1 ENHRY and CDR2 SYGVKD. The CDR3 runs to 16 residues.

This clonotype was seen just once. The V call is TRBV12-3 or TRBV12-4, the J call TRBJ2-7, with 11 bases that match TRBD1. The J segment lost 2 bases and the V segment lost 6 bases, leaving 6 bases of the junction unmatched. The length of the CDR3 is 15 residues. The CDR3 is CASSQGTGGPYEQYF. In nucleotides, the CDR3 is TGTGCCAGCAGCCAAGGGACAGGGGGTCCCTACGAGCAGTACTTC.

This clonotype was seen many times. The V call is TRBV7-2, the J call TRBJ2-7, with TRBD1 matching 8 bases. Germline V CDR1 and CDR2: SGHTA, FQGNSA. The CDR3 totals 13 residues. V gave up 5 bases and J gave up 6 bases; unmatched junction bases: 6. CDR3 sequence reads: CASSLDRGREQYF. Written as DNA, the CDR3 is TGTGCCAGCAGCCTTGACAGGGGACGCGAGCAGTACTTC.

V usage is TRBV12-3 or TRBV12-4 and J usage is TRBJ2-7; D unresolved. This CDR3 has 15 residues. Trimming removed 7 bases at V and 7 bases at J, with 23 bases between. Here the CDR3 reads CASKRFTGEGNEQYF. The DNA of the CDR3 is TGTGCCAGCAAGAGGTTTACTGGGGAAGGTAATGAGCAGTACTTC.

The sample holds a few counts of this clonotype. CDR3 coding DNA: TGTGCCAGCAGGGACACCGGGACTAGCTACGTCAATGAGCAGTTCTTC. Translated, it gives CASRDTGTSYVNEQFF. The V gene is TRBV12-3 or TRBV12-4, the J gene TRBJ2-1, with 9 bases fitting TRBD2. CDR3 length equals 16 residues. With V trimmed by 6 bases and J by 6 bases, 12 bases remained unmatched.

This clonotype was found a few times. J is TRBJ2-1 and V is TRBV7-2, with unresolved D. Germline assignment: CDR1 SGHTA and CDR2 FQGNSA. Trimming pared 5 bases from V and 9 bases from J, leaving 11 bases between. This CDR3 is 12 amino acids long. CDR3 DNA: TGTGCCAGCAGCAGACGAGTAGGTGAGCAGTTCTTC. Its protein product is CASSRRVGEQFF.

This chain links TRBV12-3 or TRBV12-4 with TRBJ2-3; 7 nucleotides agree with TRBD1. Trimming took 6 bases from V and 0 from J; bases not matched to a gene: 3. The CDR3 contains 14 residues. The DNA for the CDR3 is TGTGCCAGCAGCACGACAGGGAGCACAGATACGCAGTATTTT. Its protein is CASSTTGSTDTQYF.

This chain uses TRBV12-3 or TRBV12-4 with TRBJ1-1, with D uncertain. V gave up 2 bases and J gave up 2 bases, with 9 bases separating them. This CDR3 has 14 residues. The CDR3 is CASSLFFLNTEAFF. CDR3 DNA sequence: TGTGCCAGCAGTTTATTTTTCCTTAACACTGAAGCTTTCTTT.

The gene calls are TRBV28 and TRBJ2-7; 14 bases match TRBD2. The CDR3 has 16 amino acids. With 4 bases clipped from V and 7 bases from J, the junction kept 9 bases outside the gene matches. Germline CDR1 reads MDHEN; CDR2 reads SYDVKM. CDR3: CASSSTSGRDYNEQYF. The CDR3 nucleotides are TGTGCCAGCAGTTCGACTAGCGGGAGGGACTACAATGAGCAGTACTTC.

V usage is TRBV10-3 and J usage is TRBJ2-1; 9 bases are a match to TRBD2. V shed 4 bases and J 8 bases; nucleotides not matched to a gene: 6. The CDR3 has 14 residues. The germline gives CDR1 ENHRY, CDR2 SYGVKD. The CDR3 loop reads CAISGSGGTDEQFF. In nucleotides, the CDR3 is TGTGCCATCAGTGGCAGCGGGGGGACCGATGAGCAGTTCTTC.

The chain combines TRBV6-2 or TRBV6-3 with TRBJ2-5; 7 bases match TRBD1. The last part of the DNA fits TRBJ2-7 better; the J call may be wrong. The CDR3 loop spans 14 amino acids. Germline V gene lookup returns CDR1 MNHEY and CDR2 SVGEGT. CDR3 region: CATTLRTGGYEQYF. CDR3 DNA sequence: TGTGCCACCACTCTTCGGACAGGAGGTTACGAGCAGTACTTC.

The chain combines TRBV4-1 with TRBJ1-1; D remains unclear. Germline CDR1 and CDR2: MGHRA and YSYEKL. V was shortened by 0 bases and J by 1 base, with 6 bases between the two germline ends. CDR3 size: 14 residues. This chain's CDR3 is CASSQEGRNTEAFF. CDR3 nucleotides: TGCGCCAGCAGCCAAGAAGGACGGAACACTGAAGCTTTCTTT.

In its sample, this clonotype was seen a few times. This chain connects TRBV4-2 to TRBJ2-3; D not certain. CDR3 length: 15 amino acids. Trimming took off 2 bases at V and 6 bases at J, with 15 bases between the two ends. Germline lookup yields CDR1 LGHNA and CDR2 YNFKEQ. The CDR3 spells CASSQPGIGVDTQYF. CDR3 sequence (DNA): TGTGCCAGCAGCCAACCTGGGATCGGTGTGGATACGCAGTATTTT.

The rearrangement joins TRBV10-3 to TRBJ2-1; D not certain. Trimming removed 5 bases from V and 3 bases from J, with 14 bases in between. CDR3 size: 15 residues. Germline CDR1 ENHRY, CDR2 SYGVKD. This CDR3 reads CAISFLDPIYNEQFF. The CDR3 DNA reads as TGTGCCATCAGTTTTCTAGACCCCATCTACAATGAGCAGTTCTTC.

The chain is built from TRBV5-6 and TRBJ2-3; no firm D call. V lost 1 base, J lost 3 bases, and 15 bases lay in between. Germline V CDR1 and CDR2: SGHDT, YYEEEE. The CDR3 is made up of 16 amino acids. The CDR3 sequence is CASSLIGQSSTDTQYF. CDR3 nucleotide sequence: TGTGCCAGCAGCTTGATAGGTCAGAGCTCGACAGATACGCAGTATTTT.

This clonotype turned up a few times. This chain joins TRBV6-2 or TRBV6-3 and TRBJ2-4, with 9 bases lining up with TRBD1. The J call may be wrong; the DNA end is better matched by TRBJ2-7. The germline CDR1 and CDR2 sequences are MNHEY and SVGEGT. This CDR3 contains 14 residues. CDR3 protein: CASSYGTGTFEQYF. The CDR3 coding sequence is TGTGCCAGCAGTTACGGGACAGGGACTTTCGAGCAGTACTTC.